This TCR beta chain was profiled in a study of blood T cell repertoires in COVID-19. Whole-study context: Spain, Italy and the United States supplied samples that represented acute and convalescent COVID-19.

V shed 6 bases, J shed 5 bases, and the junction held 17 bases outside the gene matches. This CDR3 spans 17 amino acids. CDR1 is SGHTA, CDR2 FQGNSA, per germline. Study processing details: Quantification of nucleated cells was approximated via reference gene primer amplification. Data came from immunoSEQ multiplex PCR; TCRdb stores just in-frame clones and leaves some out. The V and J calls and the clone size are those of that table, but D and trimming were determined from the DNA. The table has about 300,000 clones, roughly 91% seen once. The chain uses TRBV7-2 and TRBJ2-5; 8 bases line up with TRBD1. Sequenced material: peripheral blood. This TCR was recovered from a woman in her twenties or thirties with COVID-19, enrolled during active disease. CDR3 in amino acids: CASSKRQTGERGETQYF. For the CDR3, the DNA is TGTGCCAGCAGTAAACGACAGACAGGGGAGAGAGGGGAGACCCAGTACTTC.